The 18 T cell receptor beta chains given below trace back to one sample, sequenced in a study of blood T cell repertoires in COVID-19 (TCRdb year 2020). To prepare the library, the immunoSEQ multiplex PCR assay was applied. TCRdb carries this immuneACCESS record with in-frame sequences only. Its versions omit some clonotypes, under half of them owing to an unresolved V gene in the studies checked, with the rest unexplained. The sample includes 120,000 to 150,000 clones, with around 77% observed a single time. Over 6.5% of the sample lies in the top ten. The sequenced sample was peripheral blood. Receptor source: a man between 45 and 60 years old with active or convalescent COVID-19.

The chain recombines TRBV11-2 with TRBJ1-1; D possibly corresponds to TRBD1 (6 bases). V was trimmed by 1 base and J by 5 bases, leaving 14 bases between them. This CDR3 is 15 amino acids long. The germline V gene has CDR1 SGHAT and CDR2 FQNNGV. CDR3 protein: CASSLVGGARTEAFF. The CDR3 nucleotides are TGTGCCAGCAGCTTAGTGGGGGGGGCAAGAACTGAAGCTTTCTTT.

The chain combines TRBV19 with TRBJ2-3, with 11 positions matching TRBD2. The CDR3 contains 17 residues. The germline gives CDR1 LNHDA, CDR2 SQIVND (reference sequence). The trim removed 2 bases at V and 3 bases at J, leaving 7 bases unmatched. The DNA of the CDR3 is TGTGCCAGTAGTATATCGAGACTAGCGGGAAGGACAGATACGCAGTATTTT. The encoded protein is CASSISRLAGRTDTQYF.

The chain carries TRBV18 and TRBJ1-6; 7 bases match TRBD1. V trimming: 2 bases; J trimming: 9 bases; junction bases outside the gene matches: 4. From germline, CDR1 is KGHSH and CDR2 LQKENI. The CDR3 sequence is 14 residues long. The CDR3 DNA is TGTGCCAGCTCACCAATTGACAGGGCTTCACCCCTCCACTTT. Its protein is CASSPIDRASPLHF.

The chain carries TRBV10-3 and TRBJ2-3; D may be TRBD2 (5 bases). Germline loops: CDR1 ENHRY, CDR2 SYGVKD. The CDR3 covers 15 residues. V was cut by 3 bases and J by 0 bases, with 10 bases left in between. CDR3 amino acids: CAISDEGGSTDTQYF. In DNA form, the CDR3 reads TGTGCCATCAGTGATGAGGGCGGGAGCACAGATACGCAGTATTTT.

The CDR3 is CASSLGAARTYEQYF. The CDR3 DNA sequence: TGTGCCAGCAGCTTAGGAGCGGCGCGAACCTACGAGCAGTACTTC. J is TRBJ2-7 and V is TRBV7-6; possible D gene TRBD2, 5 bases. The CDR3 is 15 residues long. V shed 1 base and J shed 2 bases, with 12 bases lying between them. CDR1 SGHVS and CDR2 FNYEAQ come from the germline V gene.

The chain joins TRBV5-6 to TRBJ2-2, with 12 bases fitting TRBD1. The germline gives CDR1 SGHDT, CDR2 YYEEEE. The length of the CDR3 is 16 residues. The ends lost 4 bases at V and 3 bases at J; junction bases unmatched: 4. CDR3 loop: CASSPGTGGYTGELFF. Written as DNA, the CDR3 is TGTGCCAGCAGCCCCGGGACAGGGGGCTACACCGGGGAGCTGTTTTTT.

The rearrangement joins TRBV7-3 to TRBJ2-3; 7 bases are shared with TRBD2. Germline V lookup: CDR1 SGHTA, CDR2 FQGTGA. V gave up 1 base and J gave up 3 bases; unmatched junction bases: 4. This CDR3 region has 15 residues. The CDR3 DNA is TGTGCCAGCAGCTTAATAGCGGGTAGAACAGATACGCAGTATTTT. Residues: CASSLIAGRTDTQYF.

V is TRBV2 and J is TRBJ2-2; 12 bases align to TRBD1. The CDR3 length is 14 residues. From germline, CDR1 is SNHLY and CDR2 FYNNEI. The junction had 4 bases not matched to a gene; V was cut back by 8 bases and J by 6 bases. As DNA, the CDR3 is TGTGCCAGCGGGGACAGGGGGCTTCCCGGGGAGCTGTTTTTT. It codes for CASGDRGLPGELFF.

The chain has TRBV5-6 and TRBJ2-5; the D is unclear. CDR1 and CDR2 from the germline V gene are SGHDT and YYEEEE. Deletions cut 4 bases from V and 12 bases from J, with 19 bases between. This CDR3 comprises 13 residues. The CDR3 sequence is CASSPLSSGSEYF. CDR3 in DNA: TGTGCCAGCAGCCCCCTGAGTTCTGGTTCGGAGTACTTC.

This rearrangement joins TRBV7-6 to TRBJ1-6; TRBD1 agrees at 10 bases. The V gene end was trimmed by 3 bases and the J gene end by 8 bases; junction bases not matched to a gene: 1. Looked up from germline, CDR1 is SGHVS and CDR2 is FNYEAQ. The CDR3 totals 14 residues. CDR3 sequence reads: CASSLGTGDSPLHF. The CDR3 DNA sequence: TGTGCCAGCAGCTTGGGGACAGGGGATTCACCCCTCCACTTT.

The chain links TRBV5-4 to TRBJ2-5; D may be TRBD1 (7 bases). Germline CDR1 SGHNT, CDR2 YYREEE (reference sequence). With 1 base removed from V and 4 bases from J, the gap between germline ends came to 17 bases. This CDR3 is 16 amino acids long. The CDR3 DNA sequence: TGTGCCAGCAGCTTGAAGTCCCAGGGGGGAGGAGAGACCCAGTACTTC. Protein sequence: CASSLKSQGGGETQYF.

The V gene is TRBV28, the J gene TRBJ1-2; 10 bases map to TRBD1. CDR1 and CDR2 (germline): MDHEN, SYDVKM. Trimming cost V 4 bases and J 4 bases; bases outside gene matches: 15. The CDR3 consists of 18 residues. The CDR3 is CASSSPSGTGEVGYGYTF. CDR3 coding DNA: TGTGCCAGCAGTTCCCCCTCCGGGACAGGGGAGGTTGGCTATGGCTACACCTTC.

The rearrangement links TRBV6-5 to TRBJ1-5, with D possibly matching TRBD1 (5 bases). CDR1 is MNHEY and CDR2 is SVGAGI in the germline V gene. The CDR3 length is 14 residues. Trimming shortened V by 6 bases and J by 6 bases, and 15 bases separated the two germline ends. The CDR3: CASSPLQGSQPQHF. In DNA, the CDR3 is TGTGCCAGCAGCCCACTCCAGGGAAGTCAGCCCCAGCATTTT.

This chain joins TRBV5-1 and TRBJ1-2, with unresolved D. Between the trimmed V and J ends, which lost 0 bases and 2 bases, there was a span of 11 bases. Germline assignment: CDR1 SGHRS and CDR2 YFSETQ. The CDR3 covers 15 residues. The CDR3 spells CASSLAGSGNYGYTF. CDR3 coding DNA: TGCGCCAGCAGCTTGGCCGGTTCGGGGAACTATGGCTACACCTTC. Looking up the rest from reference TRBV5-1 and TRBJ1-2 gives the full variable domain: KAGVTQTPRYLIKTRGQQVTLSCSPISGHRSVSWYQQTPGQGLQFLFEYFSETQRNKGNFPGRFSGRQFSNSRSEMNVSTLELGDSALYLCASSLAGSGNYGYTFGSGTRLTVV.

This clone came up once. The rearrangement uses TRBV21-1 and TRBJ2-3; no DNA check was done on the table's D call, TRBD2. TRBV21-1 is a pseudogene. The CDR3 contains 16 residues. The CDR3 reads CASSKARGSPTDTQYF. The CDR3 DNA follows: TGTGCCAGCAGCAAAGCGCGCGGGAGTCCCACAGATACGCAGTATTTT.

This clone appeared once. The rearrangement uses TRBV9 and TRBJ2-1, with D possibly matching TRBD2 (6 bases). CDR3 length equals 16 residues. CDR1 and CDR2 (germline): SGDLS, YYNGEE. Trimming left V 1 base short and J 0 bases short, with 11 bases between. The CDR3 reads CASSVLAPSSYNEQFF. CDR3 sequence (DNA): TGTGCCAGCAGCGTACTAGCGCCCAGCTCCTACAATGAGCAGTTCTTC.

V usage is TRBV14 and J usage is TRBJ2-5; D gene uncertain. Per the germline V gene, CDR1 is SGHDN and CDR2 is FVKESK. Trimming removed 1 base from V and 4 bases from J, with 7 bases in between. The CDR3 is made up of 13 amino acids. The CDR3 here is CASSQVPSETQYF. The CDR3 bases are TGTGCCAGCAGCCAAGTTCCTTCAGAGACCCAGTACTTC.

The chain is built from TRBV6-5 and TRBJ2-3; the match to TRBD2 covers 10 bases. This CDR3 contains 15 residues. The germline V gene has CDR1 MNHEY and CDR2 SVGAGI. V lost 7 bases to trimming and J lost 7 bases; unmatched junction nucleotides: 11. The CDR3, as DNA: TGTGCCAGCATTGGATATCTAGCGGGAGAGAATACGCAGTATTTT. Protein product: CASIGYLAGENTQYF.